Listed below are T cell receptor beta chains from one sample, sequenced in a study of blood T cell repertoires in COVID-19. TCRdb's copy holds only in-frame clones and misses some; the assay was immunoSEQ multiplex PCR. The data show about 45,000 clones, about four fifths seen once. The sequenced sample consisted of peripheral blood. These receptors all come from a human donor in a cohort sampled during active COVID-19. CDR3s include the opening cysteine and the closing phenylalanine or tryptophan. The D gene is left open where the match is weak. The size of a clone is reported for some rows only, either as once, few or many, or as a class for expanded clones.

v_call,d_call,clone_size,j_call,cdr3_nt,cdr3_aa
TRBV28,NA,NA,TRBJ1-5,TGTGCCAGCAGTTTAGGGGGCGGGTTTAGCAATCAGCCCCAGCATTTT,CASSLGGGFSNQPQHF
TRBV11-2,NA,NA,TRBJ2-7,TGTGCCAGCAGCTTAGAGCGGGGCTCCTACGAGCAGTACTTC,CASSLERGSYEQYF
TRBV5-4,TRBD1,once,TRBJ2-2,TGTGCCAGCAGCTCTCAACAGGGGATCGCCGGGGAGCTGTTTTTT,CASSSQQGIAGELFF
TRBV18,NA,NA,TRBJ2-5,TGTGCCAGCTTACGCGGGCTCCAAGAGACCCAGTACTTC,CASLRGLQETQYF
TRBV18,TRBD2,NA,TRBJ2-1,TGTGCCAGCTCACCGGTGACTAGCGGGACTTCTTATTATGACAATGAGCAGTTCTTC,CASSPVTSGTSYYDNEQFF
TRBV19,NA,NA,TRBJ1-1,TGTGCCAGTAGTATCCCCGGGACAATCGGAGTAGCTTTCTTT,CASSIPGTIGVAFF
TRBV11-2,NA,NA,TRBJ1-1,TGTGCCAGCAGCTTAGCCACCCGGGGGAACACTGAAGCTTTCTTT,CASSLATRGNTEAFF
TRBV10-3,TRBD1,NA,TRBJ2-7,TGTGCCGCCATCGGACAGGGATCCTACGAGCAGTACTTC,CAAIGQGSYEQYF
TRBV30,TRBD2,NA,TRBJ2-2,TGTGCCTGGTCACCCCCCCCAGCGGGAGGTCCGGATCACACCGGGGAGCTGTTTTTT,CAWSPPPAGGPDHTGELFF
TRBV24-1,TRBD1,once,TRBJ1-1,TGTGCCACCAGTGATGCTGGACAGGGGGACACTGAAGCTTTCTTT,CATSDAGQGDTEAFF
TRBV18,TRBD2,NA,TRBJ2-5,TGTGCCAGCTCACCCCCTAGCGGGGGTGCAAACCCCCAGTACTTC,CASSPPSGGANPQYF
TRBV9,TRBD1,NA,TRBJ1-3,TGTGCCAGCAGCGTAGGACAGGGGGCGGAAAACACCATATATTTT,CASSVGQGAENTIYF
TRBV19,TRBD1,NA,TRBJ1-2,TGTGCCAGTAGTAGGGACAGACAAGATGGCTACACCTTC,CASSRDRQDGYTF
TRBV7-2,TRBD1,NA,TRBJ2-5,TGTGCCAGCAGCATCGGGACAGGGGGAGCAAAGACCCAGTACTTC,CASSIGTGGAKTQYF
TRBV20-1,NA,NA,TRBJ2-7,TGCAGTGCTAGTATACAGAGCTCCTACGAGCAGTACTTC,CSASIQSSYEQYF
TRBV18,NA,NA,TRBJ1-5,TGTGCCAGCTCACCACCTCGTAGCCATGGAAGAAGCAATCAGCCCCAGCATTTT,CASSPPRSHGRSNQPQHF
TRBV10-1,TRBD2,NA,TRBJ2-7,TGCGCCAGCAGTGAGTTGAGCGGGAGGGCCGAGCAGTACTTC,CASSELSGRAEQYF
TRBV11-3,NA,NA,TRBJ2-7,TGTGCCAGCAGCTTGTCTAGCTATCTGTCCGGCGAGCAGTACTTC,CASSLSSYLSGEQYF
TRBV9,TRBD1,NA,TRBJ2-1,TGTGCCAGCAGCGTAGCTCCGGACAGGTACAATGAGCAGTTCTTC,CASSVAPDRYNEQFF
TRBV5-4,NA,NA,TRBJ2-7,TGTGCCAGCAGCTCCCCTAAGGAGCAGTACTTC,CASSSPKEQYF
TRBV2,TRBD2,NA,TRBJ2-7,TGTGCCAGCAGTGACCCAGCGGGGGTGCGCCCGCAGTACTTC,CASSDPAGVRPQYF
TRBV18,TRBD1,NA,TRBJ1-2,TGTGCCAGCTCACCTAACCGGGACAGCTATGGCTACACCTTC,CASSPNRDSYGYTF
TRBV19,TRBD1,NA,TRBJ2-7,TGTGCCAGTAGTTCCCTTCCGGGACAGGGTTTGTACGAGCAGTACTTC,CASSSLPGQGLYEQYF
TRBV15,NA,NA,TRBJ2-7,TGTGCCACCAGCAGAGATCTTCCTTCGACAGGTTACGAGCAGTACTTC,CATSRDLPSTGYEQYF
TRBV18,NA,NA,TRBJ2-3,TGTGCCAGCTCACCACTTGCAGGAGATACGCAGTATTTT,CASSPLAGDTQYF
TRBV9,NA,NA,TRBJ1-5,TGTGCCAGCCGAAGTCCGGGGAACCAGCCCCAGCATTTT,CASRSPGNQPQHF
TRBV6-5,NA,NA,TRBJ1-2,TGTGCCAGCATGGACGGGGGGGCGTTTGGCTACACCTTC,CASMDGGAFGYTF
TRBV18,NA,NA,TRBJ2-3,TGTGCCAGCTCACCTAGTGACACAGATACGCAGTATTTT,CASSPSDTDTQYF
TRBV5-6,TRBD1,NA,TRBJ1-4,TGTGCCAGCAGCTTGCAACCGACAGGGTCCTATGAAAAACTGTTTTTT,CASSLQPTGSYEKLFF
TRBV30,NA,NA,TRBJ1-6,TGTGCCTGGGGGAGGGCCTCAAAATCACCCCTCCACTTT,CAWGRASKSPLHF
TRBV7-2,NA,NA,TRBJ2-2,TGTGCCAGCAGCTTATCGGCTAGCTACACCGGGGAGCTGTTTTTT,CASSLSASYTGELFF
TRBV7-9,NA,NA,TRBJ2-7,TGTGCCAGCAGCTTACGGGGCTACGAGCAGTACTTC,CASSLRGYEQYF
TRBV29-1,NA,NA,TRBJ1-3,TGCAGCGTTGAACCGGGGGACGGAAACACCATATATTTT,CSVEPGDGNTIYF
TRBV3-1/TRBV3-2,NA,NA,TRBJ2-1,TGTGCCAGCAGCCAAGAGAGCGGAGGTAACCACAATGAGCAGTTCTTC,CASSQESGGNHNEQFF
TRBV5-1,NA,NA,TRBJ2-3,TGCGCCAGCAGCTTTTCCGGGAGTGGGGGGACGCAGTATTTT,CASSFSGSGGTQYF
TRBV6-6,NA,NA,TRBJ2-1,TGTGCCAGCAGTTACAGGGGAGGATCAGACCGGCTCTTC,CASSYRGGSDRLF
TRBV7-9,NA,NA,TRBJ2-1,TGTGCCAGCAGCTTAGCGGGGCCCCCCTACAATGAGCAGTTCTTC,CASSLAGPPYNEQFF
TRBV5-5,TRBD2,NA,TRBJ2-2,TGTGCCAGCAGCCGGACTAGCGGGCCGAACACCGGGGAGCTGTTTTTT,CASSRTSGPNTGELFF
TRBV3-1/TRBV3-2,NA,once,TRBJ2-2,TGTGCCAGCAGCCAACGGGGTAATTTGGAGGGTACGACCGGGGAGCTGTTTTTT,CASSQRGNLEGTTGELFF
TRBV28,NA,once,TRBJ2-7,TGTGCCAGCAGTTTAGGGCGAGGGTCTCCCTACGAGCAGTACTTC,CASSLGRGSPYEQYF
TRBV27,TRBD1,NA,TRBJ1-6,TGTGCCAGCAGTTCGCAGGGGGCGGAAATTTCACCCCTCCACTTT,CASSSQGAEISPLHF
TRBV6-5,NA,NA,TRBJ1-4,TGTGCCAGCAGTTACTCGACAGATCACGGAAAACTGTTTTTT,CASSYSTDHGKLFF
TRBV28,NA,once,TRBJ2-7,TGTGCCAGCAGTTTACCCTTGGCAGGACTCTACGAGCAGTACTTC,CASSLPLAGLYEQYF
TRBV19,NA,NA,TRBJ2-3,TGTGCCAGTAGTATAAAAACAGGGAAGAAAGGAGATACGCAGTATTTT,CASSIKTGKKGDTQYF
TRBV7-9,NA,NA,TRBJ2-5,TGTGCCAGCAGCTCTCCTTCAGGGTTTCAAGAGACCCAGTACTTC,CASSSPSGFQETQYF
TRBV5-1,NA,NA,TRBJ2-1,TGCGCCAGCAGCTTAGGCGGGGTGGCGAATGAGCAGTTCTTC,CASSLGGVANEQFF
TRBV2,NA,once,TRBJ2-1,TGTGCCAGCGTGGTAGCGGTGGAGCAGTTCTTC,CASVVAVEQFF
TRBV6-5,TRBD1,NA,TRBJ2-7,TGTGCCAGCAGTTTCCGGGACAGGGCCTCCTACGAGCAGTACTTC,CASSFRDRASYEQYF
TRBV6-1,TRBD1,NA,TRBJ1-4,TGTGCCAGCAGTGAATCGCAGGGGGCTTTACTGTTTTTT,CASSESQGALLFF
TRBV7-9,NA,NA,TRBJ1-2,TGTGCCAGCAGCTCGCCGGGACACTACTATGGCTACACCTTC,CASSSPGHYYGYTF
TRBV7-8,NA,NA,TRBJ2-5,TGTGCCAGCAGCCAGACACACGATGGGGAGACCCAGTACTTC,CASSQTHDGETQYF
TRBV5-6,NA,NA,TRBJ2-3,TGTGCCAGCAGCTTGGGGCAGGGTAGGGCAGATACGCAGTATTTT,CASSLGQGRADTQYF
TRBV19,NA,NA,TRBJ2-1,TGTGCCAGTAGTGGGGCGACAGGTAGGAGATCCTACAATGAGCAGTTCTTC,CASSGATGRRSYNEQFF
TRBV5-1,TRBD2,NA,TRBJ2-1,TGCGCCAGCAGCTTAGGCCTAGCGGGAGTTGAGCAGTTCTTC,CASSLGLAGVEQFF
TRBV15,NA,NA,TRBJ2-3,TGTGCCACCAGCAGAGATTCGGCGCGGGGAACCCATTTT,CATSRDSARGTHF
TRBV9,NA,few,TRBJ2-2,TGTGCCAGCAGCGTAACTTGGACTTTCAACACCGGGGAGCTGTTTTTT,CASSVTWTFNTGELFF
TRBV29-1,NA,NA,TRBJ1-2,TGCAGCGTTTTTTCGGGGTATGGCTACACCTTC,CSVFSGYGYTF
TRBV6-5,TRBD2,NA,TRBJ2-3,TGTGCCAGCAGTTACTCAGATAGCGGGACAGATACGCAGTATTTT,CASSYSDSGTDTQYF
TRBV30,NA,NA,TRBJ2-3,TGTGCCTGGGAGACTAGCACAGATACGCAGTATTTT,CAWETSTDTQYF
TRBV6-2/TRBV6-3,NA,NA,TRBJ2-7,TGTGCCAGCAGTTACGGCCGGAGCTCCTACGAGCAGTACTTC,CASSYGRSSYEQYF